One sample yielded the 26 T cell receptor beta chains listed below, sequenced in a study of T cell repertoires in cytomegalovirus infection. The antigens of these receptors remain unknown. TCRdb re-called the reads with MiXCR, one entry per CDR3 protein. This table holds about 920,000 distinct CDR3 sequences, approximately 31% found once. Sequenced here: cultured CD8+ T cells from PBMCs, sampled from culture after CMV antigen stimulation. Receptor source: a human donor in good health (CMV status not recorded). Some clones in this sample may be carry-over from other donors' samples.

The genes are TRBV15 and TRBJ2-4, with a tentative D call TRBD1 (6 bases). This CDR3 comprises 19 residues. Trimming removed 2 bases at V and 0 bases at J, with 20 bases between. CDR1 LNHNV and CDR2 YYDKDF come from the germline V gene (reference sequence). The CDR3 bases are TGTGCCACCAGCAGACCCGGGACACAGGGAACTCTAGCCAAAAACATTCAGTACTTC. Translating it yields CATSRPGTQGTLAKNIQYF.

This clonotype appeared a single time. This chain uses TRBV6-6 with TRBJ2-1; TRBD2 matches 12 bases. This CDR3 has 19 amino acids. With V trimmed by 2 bases and J by 5 bases, 13 bases remained unmatched. Germline V gives CDR1 MNHNY, CDR2 SVGAGI (reference sequence). CDR3 protein: CASSYQLAGGDVTDNEQFF. The CDR3 DNA follows: TGTGCCAGCAGTTACCAACTAGCGGGGGGTGACGTAACGGACAATGAGCAGTTCTTC.

CDR3 in amino acids: CASSLANRVESGYTF. In nucleotides, the CDR3 is TGTGCCAGCAGCTTAGCAAACAGGGTTGAATCTGGCTACACCTTC. This sequence joins TRBV11-2 and TRBJ1-2; TRBD1 might be the D (6 bases). The V gene's germline CDR1 is SGHAT and CDR2 FQNNGV. V lost 1 base to trimming and J lost 7 bases, with 16 bases between them. The CDR3 covers 15 residues.

The chain has TRBV10-1 and TRBJ2-1; 8 bases agree with TRBD1. The length of the CDR3 is 13 residues. The germline V gene encodes CDR1 WNHNN and CDR2 SYGVQD (reference sequence). V shed 6 bases and J 10 bases; nucleotides not matched to a gene: 8. This chain's CDR3 is CASRPTGAEEQFF. The CDR3 nucleotides read TGCGCCAGCAGACCGACAGGGGCAGAAGAGCAGTTCTTC.

This clonotype was seen a few times. The chain is built from TRBV27 and TRBJ2-1, with D unclear. Looked up from germline, CDR1 is MNHEY and CDR2 is SMNVEV (reference sequence). This CDR3 is 17 amino acids long. V lost 3 bases to trimming and J lost 5 bases, with 20 bases between them. Here the CDR3 reads CASSFWAAKGSDNEQFF. In DNA form, the CDR3 reads TGTGCCAGCAGTTTCTGGGCAGCAAAAGGTAGTGACAATGAGCAGTTCTTC.

This clonotype was recorded a few times. The V call is TRBV12-3 or TRBV12-4, the J call TRBJ1-2; D gene unclear. The germline V and J ends were trimmed by 2 bases and 0 bases, with 10 bases remaining between them. This CDR3 has 15 residues. CDR3: CASSLSGNANYGYTF. CDR3 nucleotide sequence: TGTGCCAGCAGTTTATCGGGAAACGCTAACTATGGCTACACCTTC.

For this clonotype: A much larger clone differs by one base, so this may be a read error. The chain is built from TRBV28 and TRBJ2-3; maybe TRBD1 (6 bases). Germline V gene data show CDR1 as MDHEN and CDR2 as SYDVKM. The CDR3 contains 16 residues. CDR3 loop: CVSILQGYGSTDTQYF. The CDR3 bases are TGTGTCAGCATCCTACAGGGTTACGGCAGCACAGATACGCAGTATTTT.

This clonotype was recorded at least ten times. The chain is built from TRBV7-6 and TRBJ2-2; TRBD2 matches at 7 bases. This CDR3 is built from 19 residues. Trimming took 1 base from V and 2 from J; bases not matched to a gene: 13. The germline gives CDR1 SGHVS, CDR2 FNYEAQ. The CDR3 sequence is CASSLGPAGSRRNTGELFF. The CDR3 DNA reads TGTGCCAGCAGCTTAGGCCCAGCGGGAAGTAGGCGAAACACCGGGGAGCTGTTTTTT.

This clonotype was detected only a few times. This rearrangement joins TRBV6-5 to TRBJ1-2, with 7 positions matching TRBD1. The CDR3 is 13 residues long. CDR1 is MNHEY, CDR2 SVGAGI, per germline. With 8 bases clipped from V and 4 bases from J, the junction kept 7 bases outside the gene matches. The CDR3 nucleotides are TGTGCCAGCGGAGGGACAGCCCCCTATGGCTACACCTTC. Residues: CASGGTAPYGYTF.

This clonotype was detected ten times or more. The genes are TRBV7-9 and TRBJ1-1; D possibly corresponds to TRBD1 (5 bases). CDR1 and CDR2 from the germline V gene are SEHNR and FQNEAQ (reference sequence). V lost 1 base and J 13 bases, leaving 10 bases between the germline ends. This CDR3 has 11 residues. The CDR3 bases are TGTGCCAGCAGCTTAGGAGGGGAGGTTTTCTTT. It yields the protein CASSLGGEVFF.

The V and J genes are TRBV6-5 and TRBJ2-3; D gene ambiguous. The CDR3 contains 15 residues. Germline V gene sequence: CDR1 MNHEY, CDR2 SVGAGI. V lost 0 bases to trimming and J lost 4 bases, with 11 bases between them. The CDR3 sequence is CASSYSGFRPDTQYF. The CDR3 nucleotides read TGTGCCAGCAGTTACTCGGGGTTCAGGCCAGATACGCAGTATTTT.

The chain carries TRBV12-3 or TRBV12-4 and TRBJ1-5, with 9 bases identical to TRBD1. V was clipped by 6 bases and J by 7 bases; unmatched bases: 7. The CDR3 has 14 residues. In nucleotides, the CDR3 is TGTGCCAGCAGCTACGGGACAGGGAGACAGCCCCAGCATTTT. Residues: CASSYGTGRQPQHF.

The rearrangement uses TRBV5-6 and TRBJ1-1, with a tentative D call TRBD1 (6 bases). CDR1 is SGHDT, CDR2 YYEEEE, per germline. The CDR3 is 13 residues long. With 4 bases removed from V and 8 bases from J, the gap between germline ends came to 15 bases. The DNA of the CDR3 is TGTGCCAGCAGCACTGGACAGTGGGGAGAAGCTTTCTTT. Its protein product is CASSTGQWGEAFF. Full variable domain (missing parts from reference TRBV5-6 and TRBJ1-1): DAGVTQSPTHLIKTRGQQVTLRCSPKSGHDTVSWYQQALGQGPQFIFQYYEEEERQRGNFPDRFSGHQFPNYSSELNVNALLLGDSALYLCASSTGQWGEAFFGQGTRLTVV.

CDR3 nucleotides: TGTGCCAGCACGACAGGACTCACCTACGAGCAGTACGTC. This gives the protein CASTTGLTYEQYV. The chain couples TRBV6-8 to TRBJ2-7, with a tentative D call TRBD1 (6 bases). Per germline, CDR1 MNHGY and CDR2 SAAAGT. V shed 7 bases and J shed 2 bases, with 12 bases lying between them. This CDR3 has 13 residues.

This clonotype was seen at least ten times. This chain joins TRBV7-2 and TRBJ2-5, with D perhaps TRBD2 (6 bases). The V end was cut by 3 bases, the J end by 5 bases, with 16 bases between. This CDR3 comprises 15 residues. Germline values: CDR1 SGHTA, CDR2 FQGNSA. In nucleotides, the CDR3 is TGTGCCAGCAGCTTCGGGAGAATATTGGAGGAGACCCAGTACTTC. Translated: CASSFGRILEETQYF.

CDR3 sequence: CASSVTGTTNYGYTF. Written as DNA, the CDR3 is TGCGCCAGCAGCGTCACAGGGACCACTAACTATGGCTACACCTTC. The V call is TRBV5-1, the J call TRBJ1-2; D perhaps matches TRBD1 (6 bases). Germline loops: CDR1 SGHRS, CDR2 YFSETQ. Trimming pared 4 bases from V and 0 bases from J, leaving 13 bases between. This CDR3 has 15 residues.

This clonotype was observed a handful of times. The V gene is TRBV6-5, the J gene TRBJ1-1, with 10 bases that match TRBD1. The germline V gene encodes CDR1 MNHEY and CDR2 SVGAGI. V trimming: 0 bases; J trimming: 3 bases; junction bases outside the gene matches: 7. This CDR3 has 17 residues. CDR3 nucleotide sequence: TGTGCCAGCAGTTACTCGGGGACAGGGGATTATTACACTGAAGCTTTCTTT. Protein sequence: CASSYSGTGDYYTEAFF.

This clonotype showed up many times. The genes are TRBV27 and TRBJ1-1, with 8 bases fitting TRBD1. The CDR3 totals 13 residues. V trimming: 6 bases; J trimming: 5 bases; junction bases outside the gene matches: 5. In germline, CDR1 is MNHEY, CDR2 SMNVEV (reference sequence). The CDR3 protein is CASRDRARTEAFF. The DNA of the CDR3 is TGTGCCAGCAGGGACAGGGCGCGAACTGAAGCTTTCTTT.

This clonotype was found a few times. The chain recombines TRBV27 with TRBJ2-1; no firm D call. The CDR3 is made up of 12 amino acids. The germline V gene encodes CDR1 MNHEY and CDR2 SMNVEV (reference sequence). Between the trimmed V and J ends, which lost 6 bases and 9 bases, there was a span of 12 bases. CDR3 sequence (DNA): TGTGCCAGCAGCCCCCGGCTGTCTGAGCAGTTCTTC. Residues: CASSPRLSEQFF.

The CDR3 DNA reads TGTGCCAGTAGTATCTTCGCAGGGGCCGACCAGCCCCAGCATTTT. Translation: CASSIFAGADQPQHF. V and J are TRBV19 and TRBJ1-5; a possible D gene is TRBD1 (6 bases). Trimming shortened V by 3 bases and J by 7 bases, and 16 bases separated the two germline ends. The CDR3 sequence is 15 residues long. Per germline, CDR1 LNHDA and CDR2 SQIVND (reference sequence).

This clonotype was counted only a few times. V usage is TRBV15 and J usage is TRBJ2-5; perhaps D is TRBD1 or TRBD2 (5 bases each). The CDR3 runs to 15 residues. In germline, CDR1 is LNHNV, CDR2 YYDKDF (reference sequence). Trimming left V 4 bases short and J 5 bases short, with 17 bases between. CDR3 in DNA: TGTGCCACCAGCATCCCCCCTGAGGGGCGGGAGACCCAGTACTTC. Its protein is CATSIPPEGRETQYF.

V gene TRBV6-6 combines with J gene TRBJ2-1, with 10 bases matching TRBD2. V shed 6 bases, J shed 3 bases, and the junction held 2 bases outside the gene matches. The CDR3 length is 14 residues. Germline CDR1 is MNHNY and CDR2 is SVGAGI (reference sequence). The CDR3 DNA is TGTGCCAGCAGGAGCGGGGGGGACTACAATGAGCAGTTCTTC. Translating gives CASRSGGDYNEQFF.

This clonotype has a single count. The chain is built from TRBV27 and TRBJ2-5; TRBD2 might be the D (5 bases). There are 15 residues in the CDR3. Germline V lookup: CDR1 MNHEY, CDR2 SMNVEV (reference sequence). The germline V and J ends were trimmed by 4 bases and 5 bases, with 17 bases remaining between them. CDR3 amino acids: CASSSTLRRGETQYF. CDR3 DNA: TGTGCCAGCAGTTCGACCCTAAGAAGAGGGGAGACCCAGTACTTC.

This clonotype was observed a handful of times. The chain has TRBV29-1 and TRBJ2-2; 16 nucleotides agree with TRBD2. V was pared by 3 bases and J by 3 bases, with 1 base of the junction left unmatched. The CDR3 length is 16 residues. Per the germline V gene, CDR1 is SQVTM and CDR2 is ANQGSEA. CDR3 residues: CSVEGLAGGHTGELFF. CDR3 in DNA: TGCAGCGTTGAGGGACTAGCGGGGGGGCACACCGGGGAGCTGTTTTTT.

This clonotype was seen only a few times. This chain links TRBV20-1 with TRBJ2-1; TRBD2 agrees at 10 bases. Germline V lookup: CDR1 DFQATT, CDR2 SNEGSKA (reference sequence). The CDR3 is made up of 17 amino acids. The V segment lost 0 bases and the J segment 6 bases; nucleotides outside the gene matches: 11. The CDR3 loop is CSAREIGLAGGSNEQFF. In DNA, the CDR3 is TGCAGTGCTAGAGAAATAGGGTTAGCGGGGGGCTCCAATGAGCAGTTCTTC.

The CDR3 DNA follows: TGCGCCAGCAGAGAACAGGGAGCCTACGAGCAGTACGTC. This codes for CASREQGAYEQYV. The chain uses TRBV10-2 and TRBJ2-7, with D possibly matching TRBD1 (6 bases). In germline, CDR1 is WSHSY, CDR2 SAAADI. Deletions cut 6 bases from V and 2 bases from J, with 11 bases between. This CDR3 region has 13 residues.